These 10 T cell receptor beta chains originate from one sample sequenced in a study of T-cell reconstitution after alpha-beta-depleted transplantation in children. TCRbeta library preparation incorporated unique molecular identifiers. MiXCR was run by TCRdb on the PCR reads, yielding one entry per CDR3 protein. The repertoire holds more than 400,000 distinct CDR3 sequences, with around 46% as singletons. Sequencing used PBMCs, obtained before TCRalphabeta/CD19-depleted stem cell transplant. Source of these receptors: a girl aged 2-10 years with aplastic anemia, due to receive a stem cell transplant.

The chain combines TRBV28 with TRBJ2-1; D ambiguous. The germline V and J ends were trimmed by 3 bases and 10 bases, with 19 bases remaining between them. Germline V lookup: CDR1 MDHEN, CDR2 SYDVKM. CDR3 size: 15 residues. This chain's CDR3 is CASSFENGEQWEQFF. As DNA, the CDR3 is TGTGCCAGCAGTTTTGAGAATGGTGAGCAATGGGAGCAGTTCTTC.

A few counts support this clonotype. CDR3 loop: CASSLNRDRGSGYTF. In DNA, the CDR3 is TGCGCCAGCAGCTTGAATAGGGACAGGGGTTCGGGCTACACCTTC. This chain uses TRBV5-1 with TRBJ1-2; 10 bases agree with TRBD1. Germline V gene lookup returns CDR1 SGHRS and CDR2 YFSETQ. The CDR3 loop spans 15 amino acids. V shed 1 base, J shed 8 bases, and the junction held 8 bases outside the gene matches.

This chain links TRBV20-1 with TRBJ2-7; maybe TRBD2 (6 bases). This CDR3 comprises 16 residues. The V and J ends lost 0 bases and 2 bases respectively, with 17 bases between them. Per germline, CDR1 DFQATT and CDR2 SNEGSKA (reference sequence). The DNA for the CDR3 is TGCAGTGCTAGAGATCTAAGGTCTAGCGAGCCCTACGAGCAGTACTTC. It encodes CSARDLRSSEPYEQYF.

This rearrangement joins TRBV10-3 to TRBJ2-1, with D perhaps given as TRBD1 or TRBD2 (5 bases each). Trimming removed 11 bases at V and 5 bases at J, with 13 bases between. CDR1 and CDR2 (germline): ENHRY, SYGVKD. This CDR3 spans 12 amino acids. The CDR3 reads CAGRDDNNEQFF. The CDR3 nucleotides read TGTGCCGGAAGGGACGACAACAATGAGCAGTTCTTC.

The CDR3 DNA sequence: TGCAGCGTTTCGGGAGGGAGTGGGGCCAACGTCCTGACTTTC. Translating gives CSVSGGSGANVLTF. V gene TRBV29-1 combines with J gene TRBJ2-6; 8 nucleotides agree with TRBD2. CDR3 length equals 14 residues. Germline CDR1 SQVTM, CDR2 ANQGSEA. J gave up 3 bases and V 5 bases, and 3 bases lay outside the gene matches.

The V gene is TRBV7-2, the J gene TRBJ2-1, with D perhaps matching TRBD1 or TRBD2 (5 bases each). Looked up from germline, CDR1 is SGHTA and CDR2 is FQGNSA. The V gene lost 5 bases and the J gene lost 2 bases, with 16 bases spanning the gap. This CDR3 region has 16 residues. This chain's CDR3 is CASSVEGRGAYNEQFF. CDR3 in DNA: TGTGCCAGCAGCGTTGAAGGTCGAGGGGCCTACAATGAGCAGTTCTTC.

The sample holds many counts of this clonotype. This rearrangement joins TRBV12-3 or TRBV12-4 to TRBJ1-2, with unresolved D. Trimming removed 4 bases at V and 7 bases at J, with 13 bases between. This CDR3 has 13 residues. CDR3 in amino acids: CASSWGVVPGYTF. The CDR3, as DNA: TGTGCCAGCAGTTGGGGAGTAGTTCCTGGCTACACCTTC.

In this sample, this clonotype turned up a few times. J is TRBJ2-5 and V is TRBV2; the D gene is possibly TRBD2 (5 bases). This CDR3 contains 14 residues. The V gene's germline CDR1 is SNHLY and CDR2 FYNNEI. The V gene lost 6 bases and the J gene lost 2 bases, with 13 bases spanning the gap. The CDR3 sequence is CASSSSRVQETQYF. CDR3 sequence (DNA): TGTGCCAGCAGCTCATCGCGGGTGCAAGAGACCCAGTACTTC.

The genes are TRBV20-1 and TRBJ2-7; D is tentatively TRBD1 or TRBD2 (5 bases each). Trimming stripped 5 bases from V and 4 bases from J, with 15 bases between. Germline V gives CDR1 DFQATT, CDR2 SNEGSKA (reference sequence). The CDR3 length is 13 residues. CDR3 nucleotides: TGCAGTGCTTTGGGACCCTCGGAATACGAGCAGTACTTC. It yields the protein CSALGPSEYEQYF.

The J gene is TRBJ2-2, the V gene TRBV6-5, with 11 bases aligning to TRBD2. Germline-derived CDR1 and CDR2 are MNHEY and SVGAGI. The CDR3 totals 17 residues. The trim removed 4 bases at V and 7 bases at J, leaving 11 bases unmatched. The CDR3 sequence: CASSFQTSGIPFGELFF. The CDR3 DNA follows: TGTGCCAGCAGTTTCCAGACTAGCGGGATTCCTTTCGGGGAGCTGTTTTTT.